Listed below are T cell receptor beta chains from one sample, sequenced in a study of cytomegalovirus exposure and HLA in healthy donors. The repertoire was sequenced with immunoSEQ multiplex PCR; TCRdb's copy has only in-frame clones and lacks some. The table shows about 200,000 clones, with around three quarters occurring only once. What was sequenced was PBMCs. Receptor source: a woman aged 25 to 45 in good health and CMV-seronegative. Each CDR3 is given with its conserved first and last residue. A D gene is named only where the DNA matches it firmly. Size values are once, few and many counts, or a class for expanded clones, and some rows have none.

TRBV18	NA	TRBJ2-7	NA	TGTGCCAGCTCACCCTTAGAGCGGAGGGGATCTACCGAGCAGTACTTC	CASSPLERRGSTEQYF
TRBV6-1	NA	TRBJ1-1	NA	TGTGCCAGCAGACCGGAGGGGCGCGGATCGATTGAAGCTTTCTTT	CASRPEGRGSIEAFF
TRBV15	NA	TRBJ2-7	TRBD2	TGTGCCACCAGCAGAGTGGATAGCGGGGGGCAGAGCTCCTACGAGCAGTACTTC	CATSRVDSGGQSSYEQYF
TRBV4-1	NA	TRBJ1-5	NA	TGCGCCAGCAGCCCCCGCGGCGCGAGCAATCAGCCCCAGCATTTT	CASSPRGASNQPQHF
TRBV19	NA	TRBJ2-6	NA	TGTGCCAGTAGTCCCTCCGTGGGCTCCTCTGGGGCCAACGTCCTGACTTTC	CASSPSVGSSGANVLTF
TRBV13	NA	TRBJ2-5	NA	TGTGCCAGCAGCTTAGAGACTAGTAATGCGGAGACCCAGTACTTC	CASSLETSNAETQYF
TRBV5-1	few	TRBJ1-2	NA	TGCGCCAGCAGCTTGGTAGGGGTATGGGGCTACACCTTC	CASSLVGVWGYTF
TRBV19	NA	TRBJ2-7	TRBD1	TGTGCCAGTAGTCCCGGGACAGGGGTCCCCTACGAGCAGTACTTC	CASSPGTGVPYEQYF
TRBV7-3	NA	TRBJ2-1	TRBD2	TGTGCCAGCAGCCCCCAGGGCGGGGGGAGCTCCTACAATGAGCAGTTCTTC	CASSPQGGGSSYNEQFF
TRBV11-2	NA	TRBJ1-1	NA	TGTGCCAGCAGCTTCGCGGGTAACACTGAAGCTTTCTTT	CASSFAGNTEAFF
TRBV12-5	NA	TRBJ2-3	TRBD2	TGTGCTAGTGGTTGGTCCTCTAGCGGGGGACTAGATACGCAGTATTTT	CASGWSSSGGLDTQYF
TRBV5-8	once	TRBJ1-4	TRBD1	TGTGCCAGCAGCTTGGGAACGCCTCTAATGGGACAGTGGAATGAAAAACTGTTTTTT	CASSLGTPLMGQWNEKLFF
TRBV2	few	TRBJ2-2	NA	TGTGCCAGCAGACCAAAAGTGGGGCGCGCCGGGGAGCTGTTTTTT	CASRPKVGRAGELFF
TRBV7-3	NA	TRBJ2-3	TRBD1	TGTGCCAGCAGCACTAGGACAGGGTGGGAATCAGATACGCAGTATTTT	CASSTRTGWESDTQYF
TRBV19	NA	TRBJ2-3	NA	TGTGCCAGTAGTACGGCGGCTAGCACAGATACGCAGTATTTT	CASSTAASTDTQYF